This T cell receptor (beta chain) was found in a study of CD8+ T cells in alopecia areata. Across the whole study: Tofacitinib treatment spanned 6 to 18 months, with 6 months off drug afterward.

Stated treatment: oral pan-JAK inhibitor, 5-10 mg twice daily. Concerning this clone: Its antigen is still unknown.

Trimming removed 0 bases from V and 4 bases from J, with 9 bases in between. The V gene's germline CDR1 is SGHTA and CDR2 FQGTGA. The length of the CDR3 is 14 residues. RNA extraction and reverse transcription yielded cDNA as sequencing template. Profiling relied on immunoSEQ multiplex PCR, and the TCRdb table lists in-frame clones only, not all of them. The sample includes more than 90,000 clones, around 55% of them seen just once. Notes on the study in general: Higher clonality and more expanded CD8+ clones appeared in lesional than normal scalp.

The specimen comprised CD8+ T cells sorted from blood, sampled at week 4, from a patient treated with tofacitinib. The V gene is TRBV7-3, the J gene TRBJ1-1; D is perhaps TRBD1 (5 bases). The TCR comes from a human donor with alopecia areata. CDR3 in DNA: TGTGCCAGCAGCTTAACGAACGGGGGCACTGAAGCTTTCTTT. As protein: CASSLTNGGTEAFF.